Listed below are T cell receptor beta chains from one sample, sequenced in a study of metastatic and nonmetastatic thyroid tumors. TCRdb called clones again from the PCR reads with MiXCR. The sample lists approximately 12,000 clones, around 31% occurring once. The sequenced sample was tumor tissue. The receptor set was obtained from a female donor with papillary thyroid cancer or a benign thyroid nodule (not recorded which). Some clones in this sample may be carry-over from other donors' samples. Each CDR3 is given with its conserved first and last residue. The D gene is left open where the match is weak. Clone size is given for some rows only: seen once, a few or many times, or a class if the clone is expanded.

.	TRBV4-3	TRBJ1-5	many	CASSQDSVGGCNQPQHF	TGCGCCAGCAGCCAAGATAGTGTTGGGGGATGCAATCAGCCCCAGCATTTT
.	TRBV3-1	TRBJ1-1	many	CASSQGMGELNTEAFF	TGTGCCAGCAGCCAAGGGATGGGGGAACTGAACACTGAAGCTTTCTTT
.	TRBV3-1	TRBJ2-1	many	CASRSLTDNEQFF	TGTGCCAGCCGCTCCTTGACGGACAATGAGCAGTTCTTC
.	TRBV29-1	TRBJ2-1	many	CSVEGTDYNEQFF	TGCAGCGTTGAGGGAACGGATTACAATGAGCAGTTCTTC
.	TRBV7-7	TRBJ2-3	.	CASSLRTDKQYF	TGTGCTAGCAGCCTAAGGACAGATAAGCAGTATTTT
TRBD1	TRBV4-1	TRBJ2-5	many	CASSLQDRGTETQYF	TGCGCCAGCAGCCTCCAAGACAGGGGTACGGAGACCCAGTACTTC
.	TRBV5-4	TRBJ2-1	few	CASSFEGGKGGQFF	TGTGCCAGCAGCTTCGAAGGTGGGAAGGGGGGGCAGTTCTTC
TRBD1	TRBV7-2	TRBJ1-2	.	CASSLRTGYGYTF	TGTGCCAGCAGCTTAAGGACAGGCTATGGCTACACCTTC
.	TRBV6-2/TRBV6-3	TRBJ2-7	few	CASSYYREASYEQYF	TGTGCCAGCAGTTACTACAGGGAAGCATCCTACGAGCAGTACTTC
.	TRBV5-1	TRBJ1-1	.	CASSYVGTPNTEAFF	TGCGCCAGCAGTTACGTGGGGACACCCAACACTGAAGCTTTCTTT
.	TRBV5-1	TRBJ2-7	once	CASSLDGGLREQYF	TGCGCCAGCAGCTTGGATGGGGGGTTAAGGGAGCAGTACTTC
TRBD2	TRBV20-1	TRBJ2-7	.	CSAFSASGSSYEQYF	TGCAGTGCCTTCTCGGCTAGCGGGAGCTCCTACGAGCAGTACTTC
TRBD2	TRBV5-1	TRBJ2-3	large	CASSATSGRVDTQYF	TGCGCCAGCAGCGCAACTAGCGGGAGGGTTGACACGCAGTATTTT
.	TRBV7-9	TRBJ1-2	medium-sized	CASRTGTQYGYTF	TGTGCCAGCAGAACCGGGACACAGTATGGCTACACCTTC
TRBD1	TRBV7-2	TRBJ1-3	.	CASSLAFQGATSSGNTIYF	TGTGCCAGCAGCTTAGCGTTCCAGGGGGCGACTTCCTCTGGAAACACCATATATTTT
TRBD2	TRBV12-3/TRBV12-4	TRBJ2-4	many	CASSLASGIELAKNIQYF	TGTGCCAGCAGTTTGGCTAGCGGGATCGAGTTAGCCAAAAACATTCAGTACTTC
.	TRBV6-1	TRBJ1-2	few	CASSLITDVNYGYTF	TGTGCCAGCAGTCTAATAACGGACGTGAACTATGGCTACACCTTC
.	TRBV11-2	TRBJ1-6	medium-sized	CASSFPGDSPLHF	TGTGCCAGCAGCTTTCCAGGTGACTCACCCCTCCACTTT
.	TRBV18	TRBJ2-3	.	CASSPGFGLGADTQYF	TGTGCCAGCTCACCAGGGTTTGGTCTGGGCGCAGATACGCAGTATTTT
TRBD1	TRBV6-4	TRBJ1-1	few	CASSPSGQGPEAFF	TGTGCCAGCAGTCCGTCGGGACAGGGTCCTGAAGCTTTCTTT
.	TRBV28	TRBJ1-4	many	CASSLTGFDATNEKLFF	TGTGCCAGCAGTCTAACAGGGTTTGACGCAACTAATGAAAAACTGTTTTTT
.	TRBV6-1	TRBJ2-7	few	CASRQIDRTTTEQYF	TGTGCCAGCAGACAGATAGACAGGACCACTACTGAGCAGTACTTC
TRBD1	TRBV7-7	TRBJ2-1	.	CASSLGTGGMNEQFF	TGTGCTAGCAGCTTAGGGACAGGGGGAATGAATGAGCAGTTCTTC
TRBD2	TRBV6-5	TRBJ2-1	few	CASSSRLAGGPSEQFF	TGTGCCAGCAGTTCTCGACTAGCGGGAGGTCCTAGTGAGCAGTTCTTC
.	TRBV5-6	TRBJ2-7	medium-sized	CASSPRPPYEQYF	TGTGCCAGCAGCCCCCGTCCCCCCTACGAGCAGTACTTC
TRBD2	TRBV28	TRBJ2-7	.	CASRGGTSGSYEQYF	TGTGCCAGCAGGGGCGGGACTAGCGGGAGCTACGAGCAGTACTTC
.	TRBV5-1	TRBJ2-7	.	CASTHPGAGEQYF	TGCGCCAGCACCCACCCAGGGGCCGGCGAGCAGTACTTC
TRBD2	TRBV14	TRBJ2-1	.	CASSQVTSGTNEQFF	TGTGCCAGCAGCCAAGTGACTAGCGGGACCAATGAGCAGTTCTTC
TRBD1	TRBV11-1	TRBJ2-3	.	CASSPPTGVRATDTQYF	TGTGCCAGCAGCCCCCCGACAGGGGTGAGGGCCACAGATACGCAGTATTTT
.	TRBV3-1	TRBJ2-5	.	CASSQGRVIETQYF	TGTGCCAGCAGCCAAGGGCGGGTAATAGAGACCCAGTACTTC
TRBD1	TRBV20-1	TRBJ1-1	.	CSANSRGLSNTEVFF	TGCAGTGCTAATAGCAGGGGGCTGTCGAACACTGAAGTTTTCTTT
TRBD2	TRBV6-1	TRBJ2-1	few	CASSTQAGVANEQFF	TGTGCCAGCAGTACCCAAGCGGGAGTGGCCAATGAGCAGTTCTTC
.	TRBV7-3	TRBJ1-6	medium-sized	CASSLSAANNSPLHF	TGTGCCAGCAGCTTATCGGCAGCTAATAATTCACCCCTCCACTTT
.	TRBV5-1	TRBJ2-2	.	CASSLGQSGGELFF	TGCGCCAGCAGCTTGGGACAGTCGGGCGGGGAGCTGTTTTTT
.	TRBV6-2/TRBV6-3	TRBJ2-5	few	CASSYLQLAPQDTQYF	TGTGCCAGCAGTTACCTCCAGCTGGCGCCCCAAGATACCCAGTACTTC
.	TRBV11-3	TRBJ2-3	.	CASTPRGDDADTQYF	TGTGCCAGCACCCCGCGAGGGGATGACGCGGATACGCAGTATTTT
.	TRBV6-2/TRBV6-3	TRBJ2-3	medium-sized	CASSGGLGTDTQYF	TGTGCCAGCAGTGGCGGGCTAGGCACAGATACGCAGTATTTT
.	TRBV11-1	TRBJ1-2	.	CASSPALTENYGYTF	TGTGCCAGCAGCCCAGCCTTGACGGAGAACTATGGCTACACCTTC
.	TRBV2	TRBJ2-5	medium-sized	CASSQGGVGETQYF	TGTGCCAGCAGTCAAGGAGGGGTCGGGGAGACCCAGTACTTC
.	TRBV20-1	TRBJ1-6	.	CSARMGGIDYNSPLHF	TGCAGTGCTAGAATGGGGGGGATTGACTATAATTCACCCCTCCACTTT
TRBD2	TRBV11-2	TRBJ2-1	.	CASSLSAGGHNEQFF	TGTGCCAGCAGCTTGTCGGCGGGGGGACACAATGAGCAGTTCTTC
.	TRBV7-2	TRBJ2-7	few	CASSPAGLREQYF	TGTGCCAGCAGCCCGGCGGGGTTAAGGGAGCAGTACTTC
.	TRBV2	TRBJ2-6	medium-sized	CASSVRTGANVLTF	TGTGCCAGCAGTGTTCGGACTGGGGCCAACGTCCTGACTTTC
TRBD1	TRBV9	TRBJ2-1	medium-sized	CASSVRQGAWNEQFF	TGTGCCAGCAGCGTAAGGCAGGGGGCATGGAATGAGCAGTTCTTC
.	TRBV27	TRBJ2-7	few	CASSFRGAYEQYF	TGTGCCAGCAGTTTCAGGGGAGCCTACGAGCAGTACTTC
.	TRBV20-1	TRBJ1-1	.	CSARLTSAFNQMNTEAFF	TGCAGTGCTAGACTGACGTCTGCTTTTAATCAAATGAACACTGAAGCTTTCTTT
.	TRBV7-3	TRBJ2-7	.	CASILSGGSAYEQYF	TGTGCCAGCATCCTCTCCGGAGGGAGCGCCTACGAGCAGTACTTC
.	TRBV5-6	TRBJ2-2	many	CASSWGRTLDTGELFF	TGTGCCAGCAGCTGGGGACGGACCCTGGACACCGGGGAGCTGTTTTTT
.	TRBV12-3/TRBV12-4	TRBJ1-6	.	CASSSLGGTINSPLHF	TGTGCCAGCAGCTCTCTAGGGGGAACTATTAATTCACCCCTCCACTTT
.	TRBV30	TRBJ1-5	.	CACDGGSYQPQHF	TGTGCCTGTGACGGGGGATCTTATCAGCCCCAGCATTTT
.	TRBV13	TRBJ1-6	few	CASSLDGRSRDPLHF	TGTGCCAGCAGCCTCGATGGACGGAGCCGTGATCCCCTCCACTTT
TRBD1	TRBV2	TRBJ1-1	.	CASIVGTANTEAFF	TGTGCCAGCATTGTTGGGACAGCCAACACTGAAGCTTTCTTT
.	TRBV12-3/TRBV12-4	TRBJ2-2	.	CASSNSQNTGELFF	TGTGCCAGCAGCAATAGCCAGAACACCGGGGAGCTGTTTTTT
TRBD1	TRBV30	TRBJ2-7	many	CAWSVGTGRGSEQYF	TGTGCCTGGTCCGTCGGGACAGGGAGAGGTAGCGAGCAGTACTTC
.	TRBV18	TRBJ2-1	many	CASSPLGRDEQFF	TGTGCCAGCTCACCTCTTGGCAGGGATGAGCAGTTCTTC
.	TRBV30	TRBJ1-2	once	CAWSMVASVANYGYTF	TGTGCCTGGAGTATGGTGGCTTCCGTAGCTAACTATGGCTACACCTTC
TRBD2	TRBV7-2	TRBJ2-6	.	CAGSLRLAGVVLTF	TGTGCCGGCAGCTTACGACTAGCGGGAGTCGTCCTGACTTTC
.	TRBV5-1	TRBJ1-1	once	CASSLAAVMNTEAFF	TGCGCCAGCAGCTTGGCTGCGGTCATGAACACTGAAGCTTTCTTT
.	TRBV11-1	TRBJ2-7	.	CASSQRPRQGGVEQYF	TGTGCCAGCAGCCAACGTCCCCGACAGGGAGGTGTCGAGCAGTACTTC